This entry lists 3 T cell receptor beta chains sequenced from one sample in a study of shared clonotypes between healthy human individuals. Selected positively for CCR7 and CD45RO-negative, naive CD8 cells excluded terminally differentiated effector memory CD45RA+ cells. Assay used: immunoSEQ multiplex PCR; TCRdb lists only in-frame clones, some missing. The sample carries more than 2 million clones, approximately 94% recorded once. Sequencing used naive CD8+ T cells sorted from blood. These receptors originate from a man aged 18 to 30 in good health.

The V gene is TRBV4-2, the J gene TRBJ2-1; no clear D gene. Germline values: CDR1 LGHNA, CDR2 YNFKEQ. There are 14 residues in the CDR3. V lost 6 bases, J lost 3 bases, and 12 bases lay in between. The CDR3 DNA follows: TGTGCCAGCAGTTCTCCCGCCCACTACAATGAGCAGTTCTTC. Its translation is CASSSPAHYNEQFF.

As regards this clone: Other nucleotide sequences from this sample produce the same CDR3. The J gene is TRBJ2-2, the V gene TRBV2; D not certain. CDR3 size: 14 residues. Germline lookup yields CDR1 SNHLY and CDR2 FYNNEI. Between the trimmed V and J ends, which lost 2 bases and 0 bases, there was a span of 4 bases. The chain's CDR3 is CASSESSNTGELFF. For the CDR3, the DNA is TGTGCCAGCAGTGAATCATCGAACACCGGGGAGCTGTTTTTT.

The genes are TRBV6-5 and TRBJ2-1; 8 bases line up with TRBD2. J gave up 7 bases and V 1 base, and 6 bases lay outside the gene matches. Germline V CDR1 and CDR2: MNHEY, SVGAGI. CDR3 length: 15 amino acids. The CDR3 DNA is TGTGCCAGCAGTTACTTGGGACTAGAGGGTAATGAGCAGTTCTTC. Its protein is CASSYLGLEGNEQFF.